The clone carrying this T cell receptor (beta chain) showed up just once. Antigen specificity is unknown. Data came from immunoSEQ multiplex PCR; TCRdb stores just in-frame clones and leaves some out. The sample records approximately 160,000 clones, about 85% being singletons. This specimen belongs to a study of cytomegalovirus exposure and HLA in healthy donors. General study results and limits: Some public TCRs appeared in many individuals, while most sequences were rare. TCR beta chains numbering under 200 were designated cytomegalovirus-associated. Cytomegalovirus status was reportedly diagnosed by the classifier with high sensitivity and specificity. Three CMV-associated chains proved CMV antigen-specific in vitro.

The CDR3 extends over 14 amino acids. The germline V gene has CDR1 SGHDN and CDR2 FVKESK. Trimming stripped 2 bases from V and 7 bases from J, with 14 bases between. This chain connects TRBV14 to TRBJ1-1; the D is unclear. Sequenced sample: PBMCs. The source is a man aged 25-45 years in good health and CMV-seropositive. CDR3 nucleotides: TGTGCCAGCAGCCAAAGGACCTCTGGAGGTGAAGCTTTCTTT. This translates into CASSQRTSGGEAFF.